This T cell receptor beta chain was sequenced during a study of glioma-infiltrating T cells after dendritic cell vaccination. Per the germline V gene, CDR1 is MNHNS and CDR2 is SASEGT. The CDR3 totals 18 residues. V was clipped by 2 bases and J by 1 base; unmatched bases: 9. Method: immunoSEQ multiplex PCR; TCRdb's copy keeps in-frame clones and lacks some. The data show fewer than 50,000 clones, around 86% seen once. Sequenced here: blood, sampled before dendritic cell vaccination. This sequence joins TRBV6-1 and TRBJ1-5; 9 bases fit TRBD1. The receptor comes from a human donor with glioblastoma. CDR3 protein: CASSEYLPGTGSNQPQHF. CDR3 in DNA: TGTGCCAGCAGTGAATACCTGCCTGGGACAGGGAGCAATCAGCCCCAGCATTTT.